The clone carrying this TCR beta chain was detected many times. Its antigen is unknown. CDR3 size: 14 residues. Per the germline V gene, CDR1 is SGHTA and CDR2 is FQGTGA. The ends were cut back, 4 bases at V and 2 bases at J, with 10 bases in the middle. The record originates from a study of T cells in Graves' hyperthyroidism and ophthalmopathy. Authors of the study amplified TCR beta CDR3 regions from RNA transcripts. The primer set for the first-round RT-PCR of the TCR CDR3 was HTBI. A single record per CDR3 protein comes from TCRdb applying MiXCR to the multiplex PCR reads. Of about 640,000 distinct CDR3 sequences listed, 14% are singletons. Regarding the study as a whole: In the analysis, a 13 V-J model separated ophthalmopathy from stable hyperthyroidism. Researchers found most expanded thyroid clonotypes above 0.001 in blood as well. The model forecast ophthalmopathy, anticipating it by a median about 6.5 months before onset.

This TCR was sampled from a woman aged 45-60 years with Graves' ophthalmopathy. The sequencing sample was made of blood. The chain employs TRBV7-3 and TRBJ2-3; D not certain. In nucleotides, the CDR3 is TGTGCCAGCAGCTCCGGACCCTACACAGATACGCAGTATTTT. It yields the protein CASSSGPYTDTQYF.